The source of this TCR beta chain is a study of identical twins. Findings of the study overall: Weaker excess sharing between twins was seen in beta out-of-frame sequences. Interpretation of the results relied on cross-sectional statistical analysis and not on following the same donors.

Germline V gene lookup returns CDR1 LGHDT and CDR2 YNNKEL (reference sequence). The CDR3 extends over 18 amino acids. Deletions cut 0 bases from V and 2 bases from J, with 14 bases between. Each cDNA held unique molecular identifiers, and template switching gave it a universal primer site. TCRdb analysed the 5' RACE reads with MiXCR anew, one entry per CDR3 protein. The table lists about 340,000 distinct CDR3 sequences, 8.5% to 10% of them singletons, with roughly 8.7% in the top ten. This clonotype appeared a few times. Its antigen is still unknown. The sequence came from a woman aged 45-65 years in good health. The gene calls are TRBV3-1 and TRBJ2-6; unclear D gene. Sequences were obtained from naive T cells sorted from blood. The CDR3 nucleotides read TGTGCCAGCAGCCAAGATTTGGTCCTAGGGACTGGGGCCAACGTCCTGACTTTC. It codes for CASSQDLVLGTGANVLTF.